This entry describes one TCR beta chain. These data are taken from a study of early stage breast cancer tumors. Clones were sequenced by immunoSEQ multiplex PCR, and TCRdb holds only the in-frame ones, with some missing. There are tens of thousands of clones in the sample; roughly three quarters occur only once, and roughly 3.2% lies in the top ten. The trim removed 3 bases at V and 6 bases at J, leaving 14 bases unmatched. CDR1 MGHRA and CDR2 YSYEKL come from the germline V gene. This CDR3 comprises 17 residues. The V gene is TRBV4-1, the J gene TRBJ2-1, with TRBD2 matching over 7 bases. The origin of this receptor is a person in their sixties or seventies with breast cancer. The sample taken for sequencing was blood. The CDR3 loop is CASSHPPVAGVRNEQFF. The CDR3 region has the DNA TGCGCCAGCAGCCATCCCCCGGTGGCGGGGGTTCGCAATGAGCAGTTCTTC.